Shown below are 11 T cell receptor beta chains from a single sample sequenced in a study of CXCR3-negative and CXCR3-positive naive CD8 T cells. UMI-labeled TRB cDNA libraries were prepared by 5' RACE. Reanalyzing the 5' RACE reads, TCRdb keeps one entry per CDR3 protein, without DNA. The record lists around 57,000 distinct CDR3 sequences, of which the ten most abundant hold less than 25%. Sequenced: memory CD8+ T cells from blood. These receptors originate from a human donor in good health. Some clones in this sample may be carry-over from other donors' samples.

This chain uses TRBV21-1 with TRBJ2-5; TCRdb calls TRBD1, which cannot be checked without DNA. TRBV21-1 is classified as a pseudogene. CDR3 size: 14 residues. This chain's CDR3 is CASRRPGDRETQYF.

The V and J genes are TRBV29-1 and TRBJ2-5; TCRdb lists TRBD1, though no DNA is available to test this call. This CDR3 is built from 15 residues. Germline CDR1 SQVTM, CDR2 ANQGSEA. CDR3 amino acids: CSVEDKTGPRETQYF.

The chain has TRBV27 and TRBJ1-5. The CDR3 runs 14 residues. Germline V CDR1 and CDR2: MNHEY, SMNVEV (reference sequence). The CDR3: CASSGLGNHQPQHF.

The chain combines TRBV4-1 with TRBJ2-3. From germline, CDR1 is MGHRA and CDR2 YSYEKL. CDR3 length: 14 residues. The CDR3: CASSQDMGTDTQYF.

This chain links TRBV2 with TRBJ1-1; TCRdb reports TRBD1, a call that lacks DNA to check it against. The CDR3 sequence is 13 residues long. CDR1 and CDR2 (germline): SNHLY, FYNNEI. CDR3 loop: CASSGTGDTEAFF.

The rearrangement joins TRBV4-3 to TRBJ2-1. Germline V gives CDR1 LGHNA, CDR2 YSLEER. This CDR3 comprises 14 residues. CDR3 in amino acids: CASSQGHWENEQFF.

The rearrangement joins TRBV9 to TRBJ1-5. There are 15 residues in the CDR3. The V gene's germline CDR1 is SGDLS and CDR2 YYNGEE. The CDR3 sequence is CASSAARWSNQPQHF.

The rearrangement joins TRBV11-2 to TRBJ1-2. Germline CDR1 is SGHAT and CDR2 is FQNNGV. This CDR3 has 14 residues. CDR3 region: CASSLDMGNYGYTF.

V usage is TRBV29-1 and J usage is TRBJ2-3; TCRdb picks TRBD1, but there is no DNA to check that call. Per the germline V gene, CDR1 is SQVTM and CDR2 is ANQGSEA. CDR3 length equals 13 residues. The CDR3 spells CSVEAGGTDTQYF.

The chain combines TRBV29-1 with TRBJ1-3; without DNA, the TCRdb call of TRBD1 cannot be checked. Per the germline V gene, CDR1 is SQVTM and CDR2 is ANQGSEA. CDR3 length equals 20 residues. Here the CDR3 reads CSVEKGHWGSPHFSGNTIYF.

This sequence joins TRBV29-1 and TRBJ1-1. The CDR3 contains 12 residues. Germline values: CDR1 SQVTM, CDR2 ANQGSEA. CDR3 sequence reads: CSVDSVNTEAFF.